Listed below are T cell receptor beta chains from one sample, sequenced in a study of neurological immune-mediated disorders. TCRdb re-called the 5' RACE reads through MiXCR, storing one row per CDR3 protein. In the table there are 17,000 or so distinct CDR3 sequences, over 25% of which are singletons. Material: PBMCs. These receptors all stem from a man in his fifties or sixties with HTLV-1-associated myelopathy (HAM/TSP). The CDR3 runs from the conserved cysteine through the conserved F or W. D genes are given only for firm matches. Clone size is stated in some rows and not others, as once, few, many or a class when expanded.

abundance: NA
v_gene: TRBV5-1
d_gene: NA
j_gene: TRBJ2-1
CDR3nt: TGCGCCAGCTCAATCGGGGGAGTCCACAATGAGCAGTTCTTC
CDR3aa: CASSIGGVHNEQFF

abundance: NA
v_gene: TRBV20-1
d_gene: NA
j_gene: TRBJ2-5
CDR3nt: TGCAGTGCTAGAGCTCGAGGCGGGGTTCAAGAGACCCAGTACTTC
CDR3aa: CSARARGGVQETQYF

abundance: NA
v_gene: TRBV5-5
d_gene: TRBD2
j_gene: TRBJ2-5
CDR3nt: TGTGCCAGCAGCTCCCTGCCGGGGGGGCCGCGGGAGACCCAGTACTTC
CDR3aa: CASSSLPGGPRETQYF

abundance: few
v_gene: TRBV11-2
d_gene: NA
j_gene: TRBJ1-1
CDR3nt: TGTGCCAGCAGTGTCGGGAACACTGAAGCTTTCTTT
CDR3aa: CASSVGNTEAFF

abundance: few
v_gene: TRBV20-1
d_gene: NA
j_gene: TRBJ2-3
CDR3nt: TGCAGTGCTAGAGACCCCAGGCGTTCAGATACGCAGTATTTT
CDR3aa: CSARDPRRSDTQYF

abundance: many
v_gene: TRBV5-4
d_gene: TRBD2
j_gene: TRBJ2-5
CDR3nt: TGTGCCAGCAGCTCAGCGGGAGGAGAGACCCAGTACTTC
CDR3aa: CASSSAGGETQYF

abundance: NA
v_gene: TRBV15
d_gene: NA
j_gene: TRBJ1-5
CDR3nt: TGTGCCACCAGCAGAGGAGGGCAGAATCAGCCCCAGCATTTT
CDR3aa: CATSRGGQNQPQHF

abundance: NA
v_gene: TRBV10-1
d_gene: NA
j_gene: TRBJ2-2
CDR3nt: TGCGCCAGCAGTTTGTTGGGGAACACCGGGGAGCTGTTTTTT
CDR3aa: CASSLLGNTGELFF

abundance: NA
v_gene: TRBV27
d_gene: NA
j_gene: TRBJ2-1
CDR3nt: TGTGCCAGCAGGACAAAACAGGGGGAGGGTAATGAGCAGTTCTTC
CDR3aa: CASRTKQGEGNEQFF

abundance: many
v_gene: TRBV20-1
d_gene: NA
j_gene: TRBJ1-1
CDR3nt: TGCAGTGCTAGTGTTCCGGGGAGGGCTGAAGCTTTCTTT
CDR3aa: CSASVPGRAEAFF

abundance: few
v_gene: TRBV28
d_gene: NA
j_gene: TRBJ1-1
CDR3nt: TGTGCCAGCAGGTCCACAGGTATGGTAGCTTTCTTT
CDR3aa: CASRSTGMVAFF

abundance: once
v_gene: TRBV10-3
d_gene: NA
j_gene: TRBJ2-3
CDR3nt: TGTGCCATCAGCCCTGTTGGTAGCACAGATACGCAGTATTTT
CDR3aa: CAISPVGSTDTQYF

abundance: NA
v_gene: TRBV18
d_gene: NA
j_gene: TRBJ2-7
CDR3nt: TGTGCCAGCTCACCAAAGGCCGGGGGAGACTACGAGCAGTACTTC
CDR3aa: CASSPKAGGDYEQYF

abundance: NA
v_gene: TRBV20-1
d_gene: NA
j_gene: TRBJ1-2
CDR3nt: TGCAGTGCTCCCCCGGGATCCCACTATGGCTACACCTTC
CDR3aa: CSAPPGSHYGYTF

abundance: NA
v_gene: TRBV7-2
d_gene: TRBD1
j_gene: TRBJ2-3
CDR3nt: TGTGCCAGCAGCTTCAATACAGGGGGCGCAGATACGCAGTATTTT
CDR3aa: CASSFNTGGADTQYF

abundance: many
v_gene: TRBV5-6
d_gene: NA
j_gene: TRBJ1-5
CDR3nt: TGTGCCAGCAGCCTGGGTTGGGGATCAGGACAGCCCCAGCATTTT
CDR3aa: CASSLGWGSGQPQHF

abundance: many
v_gene: TRBV29-1
d_gene: NA
j_gene: TRBJ1-1
CDR3nt: TGCAGCGTTACCCCTTTGGGGAGTGAAGCTTTCTTT
CDR3aa: CSVTPLGSEAFF

abundance: NA
v_gene: TRBV7-7
d_gene: TRBD2
j_gene: TRBJ2-5
CDR3nt: TGTGCTAGCAGCGGGGACCAAGAGACCCAGTACTTC
CDR3aa: CASSGDQETQYF

abundance: NA
v_gene: TRBV5-5
d_gene: TRBD2
j_gene: TRBJ2-5
CDR3nt: TGTGCCAGCAGCTTGGAGGGGCTAGCGGTAGAGACCCAGTACTTC
CDR3aa: CASSLEGLAVETQYF

abundance: once
v_gene: TRBV5-1
d_gene: TRBD2
j_gene: TRBJ2-1
CDR3nt: TGCGCCAGCAGCTCTAGCGGGAGCTCCTACAATGAGCAGTTCTTC
CDR3aa: CASSSSGSSYNEQFF

abundance: few
v_gene: TRBV7-6
d_gene: NA
j_gene: TRBJ1-1
CDR3nt: TGTGCCAGCAGCCACGATGTGAACACTGAAGCTTTCTTT
CDR3aa: CASSHDVNTEAFF

abundance: few
v_gene: TRBV20-1
d_gene: TRBD1
j_gene: TRBJ1-1
CDR3nt: TGCAGTGCCGAGGGACAGGGGGCGGATACTGAAGCTTTCTTT
CDR3aa: CSAEGQGADTEAFF

abundance: few
v_gene: TRBV10-3
d_gene: TRBD2
j_gene: TRBJ2-5
CDR3nt: TGTGCCATCAGTGAGCCCGGCGGGGGGGCCGGTCAGACCCAGTACTTC
CDR3aa: CAISEPGGGAGQTQYF

abundance: NA
v_gene: TRBV6-5
d_gene: TRBD2
j_gene: TRBJ2-2
CDR3nt: TGTGCCAGCAGTTACCCCTCAACGACTAGCGGGGGCACCATTGTTATCCGGGAGCTGTTTTTT
CDR3aa: CASSYPSTTSGGTIVIRELFF

abundance: few
v_gene: TRBV2
d_gene: NA
j_gene: TRBJ1-1
CDR3nt: TGTGCCAGCAGTGAAGTGAAGGCCGAAGCTTTCTTT
CDR3aa: CASSEVKAEAFF

abundance: few
v_gene: TRBV20-1
d_gene: TRBD1
j_gene: TRBJ1-1
CDR3nt: TGCAGTGCCTACAGGGGCGTCGGCACTGAAGCTTTCTTT
CDR3aa: CSAYRGVGTEAFF

abundance: NA
v_gene: TRBV10-3
d_gene: NA
j_gene: TRBJ2-7
CDR3nt: TGTGCCATCAGTGATTTAAGGGGGGTCGAGCAGTACTTC
CDR3aa: CAISDLRGVEQYF

abundance: few
v_gene: TRBV30
d_gene: NA
j_gene: TRBJ1-5
CDR3nt: TGTGCCTGGAGTCAGTCAGCAAGGCAGCCCCAGCATTTT
CDR3aa: CAWSQSARQPQHF

abundance: few
v_gene: TRBV7-9
d_gene: NA
j_gene: TRBJ2-2
CDR3nt: TGTGCCAGCAGCTTTCTTGAGGACACCGGGGAGCTGTTTTTT
CDR3aa: CASSFLEDTGELFF

abundance: many
v_gene: TRBV27
d_gene: NA
j_gene: TRBJ1-1
CDR3nt: TGTGCCAGCAAGGCAGCGGGGACTGAAGCTTTCTTT
CDR3aa: CASKAAGTEAFF

abundance: hyperexpanded
v_gene: TRBV25-1
d_gene: TRBD1
j_gene: TRBJ1-1
CDR3nt: TGTGCCAGCAGTCCAACCTCGACAGGGGACACTGAAGCTTTCTTT
CDR3aa: CASSPTSTGDTEAFF

abundance: few
v_gene: TRBV4-2
d_gene: NA
j_gene: TRBJ2-6
CDR3nt: TGTGCCAGCAGCCAAGATTCCCCCGGGGGCCTGAATGCGGGGGCCAACGTCCTGACTTTC
CDR3aa: CASSQDSPGGLNAGANVLTF

abundance: NA
v_gene: TRBV13
d_gene: NA
j_gene: TRBJ1-6
CDR3nt: TGTGCCAGCAACTTCCGGGACCACCAACCTTATAATTCACCCCTCCACTTT
CDR3aa: CASNFRDHQPYNSPLHF

abundance: many
v_gene: TRBV7-6
d_gene: NA
j_gene: TRBJ1-1
CDR3nt: TGTGCCAGCAGCTTAGCCGCCTCGAGGGAGGCTTTCTTT
CDR3aa: CASSLAASREAFF

abundance: NA
v_gene: TRBV5-1
d_gene: NA
j_gene: TRBJ2-3
CDR3nt: TGCGCCAGCAGCTTGGACCCCACAGATACGCAGTATTTT
CDR3aa: CASSLDPTDTQYF

abundance: many
v_gene: TRBV20-1
d_gene: TRBD2
j_gene: TRBJ2-2
CDR3nt: TGCAGTGCTATCGGACTAGCGGGGGCCGAGAACACCGGGGAGCTGTTTTTT
CDR3aa: CSAIGLAGAENTGELFF

abundance: NA
v_gene: TRBV10-3
d_gene: NA
j_gene: TRBJ2-1
CDR3nt: TGTGCCATCAGTGTGAGGGACGGGGGTGGCAATGAGCAGTTCTTC
CDR3aa: CAISVRDGGGNEQFF

abundance: few
v_gene: TRBV12-3/TRBV12-4
d_gene: NA
j_gene: TRBJ1-1
CDR3nt: TGTGCCAGCAGTTTATCCAACCGGGACACTGAAGCTTTCTTT
CDR3aa: CASSLSNRDTEAFF

abundance: few
v_gene: TRBV29-1
d_gene: NA
j_gene: TRBJ2-3
CDR3nt: TGCAGCGTGCTGAACAGGGGACTAGGGGACGGTACGCAGTATTTT
CDR3aa: CSVLNRGLGDGTQYF

abundance: large
v_gene: TRBV5-1
d_gene: TRBD2
j_gene: TRBJ2-1
CDR3nt: TGCGCCAGCAGCCTGCGGGGGGGCGGCCACAATGAGCAGTTCTTC
CDR3aa: CASSLRGGGHNEQFF

abundance: NA
v_gene: TRBV4-1
d_gene: NA
j_gene: TRBJ1-2
CDR3nt: TGCGCCAGCAGCCAAGGAGGGAGTCTTTATGGCTACACCTTC
CDR3aa: CASSQGGSLYGYTF